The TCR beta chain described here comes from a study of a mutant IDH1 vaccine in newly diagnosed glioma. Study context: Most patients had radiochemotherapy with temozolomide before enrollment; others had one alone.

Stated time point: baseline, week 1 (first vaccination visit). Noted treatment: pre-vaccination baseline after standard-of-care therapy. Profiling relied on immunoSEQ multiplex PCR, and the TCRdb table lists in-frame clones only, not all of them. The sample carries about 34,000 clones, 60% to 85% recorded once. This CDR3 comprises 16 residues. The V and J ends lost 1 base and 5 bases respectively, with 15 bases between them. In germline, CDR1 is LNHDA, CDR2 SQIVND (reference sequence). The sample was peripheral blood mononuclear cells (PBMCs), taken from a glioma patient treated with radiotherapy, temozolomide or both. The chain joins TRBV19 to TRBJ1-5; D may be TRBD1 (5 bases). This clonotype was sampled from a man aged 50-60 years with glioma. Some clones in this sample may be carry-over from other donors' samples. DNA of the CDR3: TGTGCCAGTAGTATAGGAAGGGGAAGGGGTTATCAGCCCCAGCATTTT. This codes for CASSIGRGRGYQPQHF. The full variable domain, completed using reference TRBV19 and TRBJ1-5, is DGGITQSPKYLFRKEGQNVTLSCEQNLNHDAMYWYRQDPGQGLRLIYYSQIVNDFQKGDIAEGYSVSREKKESFPLTVTSAQKNPTAFYLCASSIGRGRGYQPQHFGDGTRLSIL.